The following is a TCR beta chain sequence with its context. This may be a read error, as it is one base from a much larger clone. This record belongs to a study of T cells in Graves' hyperthyroidism and ophthalmopathy. Amplified TCR beta CDR3 regions derived from RNA transcripts. RT-PCR in the first round (using the HTBI primer set) targeted the TCR CDR3. TCRdb called the multiplex PCR reads again in MiXCR, with one record for every CDR3 protein. The table records about 300,000 distinct CDR3 sequences, roughly 15% of them present only once. The V gene's germline CDR1 is SGHDT and CDR2 YYEEEE. This CDR3 spans 14 amino acids. Germline trimming cut 4 bases from V and 6 bases from J; bases unmatched to any gene: 5.

This receptor was obtained from a woman aged 40-49 years with Graves' hyperthyroidism. The rearrangement uses TRBV5-6 and TRBJ2-2, with TRBD2 matching over 8 bases. Sequencing was done on a sample of blood. This chain's CDR3 is CASSPGGVAGELFF. For the CDR3, the DNA is TGTGCCAGCAGCCCGGGGGGGGTCGCCGGGGAGCTGTTTTTT.